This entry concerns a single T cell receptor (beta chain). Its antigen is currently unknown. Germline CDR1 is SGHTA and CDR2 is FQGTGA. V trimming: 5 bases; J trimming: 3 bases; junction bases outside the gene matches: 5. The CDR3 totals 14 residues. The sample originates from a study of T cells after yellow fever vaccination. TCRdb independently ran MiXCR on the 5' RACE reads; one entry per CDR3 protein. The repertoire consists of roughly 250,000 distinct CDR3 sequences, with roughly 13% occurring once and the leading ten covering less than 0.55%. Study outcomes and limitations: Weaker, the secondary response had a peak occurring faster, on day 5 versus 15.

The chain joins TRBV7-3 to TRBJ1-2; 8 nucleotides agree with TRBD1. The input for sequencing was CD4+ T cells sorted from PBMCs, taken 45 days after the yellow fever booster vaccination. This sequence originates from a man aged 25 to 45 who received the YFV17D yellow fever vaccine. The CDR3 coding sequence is TGTGCCAGCAGCATCGGACAGGGAGACTATGGCTACACCTTC. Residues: CASSIGQGDYGYTF.